This entry describes one TCR beta chain. Antigen specificity is unknown. The CDR3 runs 16 residues. The ends were cut back, 10 bases at V and 3 bases at J, with 25 bases in the middle. From germline, CDR1 is SEHNR and CDR2 FQNEAQ (reference sequence). Regions amplified from RNA transcripts were the TCR beta CDR3 regions. In the first-round RT-PCR of the TCR CDR3, the HTBI primer set was used. TCRdb reanalysed the multiplex PCR reads using MiXCR and keeps one entry per CDR3 protein. The table includes a few hundred thousand distinct CDR3 sequences, about 13% detected once. These data originate in a study of T cells in Graves' hyperthyroidism and ophthalmopathy. Exclusion criteria comprised uncontrolled infection, other autoimmune disease, pregnancy or lactation. On the basis of clinical symptoms, serum thyroxine and TRAb, thyroid ultrasound and orbital computed tomography, diagnoses were made. Study conclusions and caveats: Model predictions of ophthalmopathy came a median about six months before onset.

Material for sequencing was blood. The TCR originated in a woman in her thirties or forties with Graves' ophthalmopathy. The V gene is TRBV7-9, the J gene TRBJ2-7, with D unclear. The CDR3 DNA follows: TGTGCCATCGGTGGCTCTACCTCCTTAATGGACTACGAGCAGTACTTC. Amino acids: CAIGGSTSLMDYEQYF.